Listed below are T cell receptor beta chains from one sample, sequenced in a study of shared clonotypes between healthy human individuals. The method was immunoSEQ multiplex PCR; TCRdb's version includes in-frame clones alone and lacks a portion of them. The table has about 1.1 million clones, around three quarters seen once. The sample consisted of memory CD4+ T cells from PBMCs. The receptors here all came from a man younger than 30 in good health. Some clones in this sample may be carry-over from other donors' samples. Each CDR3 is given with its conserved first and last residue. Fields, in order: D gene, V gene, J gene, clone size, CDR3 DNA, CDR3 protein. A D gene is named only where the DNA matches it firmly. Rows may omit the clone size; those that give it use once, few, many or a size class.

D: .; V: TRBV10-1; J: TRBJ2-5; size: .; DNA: TGCGCCAGCACCTATATCTTCCGAACTGGTTTTGAGACCCAGTACTTC; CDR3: CASTYIFRTGFETQYF
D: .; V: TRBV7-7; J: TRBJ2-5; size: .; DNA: TGTGCCAGCAAAAGGCCGGGGGAGGAGACCCAGTACTTC; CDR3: CASKRPGEETQYF
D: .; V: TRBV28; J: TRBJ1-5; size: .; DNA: TGTGCCAGCGCCCAAGGGTGGCCCCAGCATTTT; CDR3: CASAQGWPQHF
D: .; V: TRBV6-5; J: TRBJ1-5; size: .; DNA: TGTGCCAGCAGTTCCTACAGGGAGGGTCAGCCCCAGCATTTT; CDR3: CASSSYREGQPQHF
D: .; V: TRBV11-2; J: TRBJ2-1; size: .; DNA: TGTGCCAGCAGCTTAGGGCCTTTGAATGAGCAGTTCTTC; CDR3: CASSLGPLNEQFF
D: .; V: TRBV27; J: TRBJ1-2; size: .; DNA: TGTGCCAGCAGTTTCGCAGTTGGCTATGGCTACACCTTC; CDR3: CASSFAVGYGYTF
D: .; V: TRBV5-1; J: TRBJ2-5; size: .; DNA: TGCGCCAGCAGCTTACTAGGACATCCCCAAGAGACCCAGTACTTC; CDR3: CASSLLGHPQETQYF
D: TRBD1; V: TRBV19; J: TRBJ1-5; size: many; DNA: TGTGCCAGTAGTATAAACAGGGGTCAGCCCCAGCATTTT; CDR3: CASSINRGQPQHF
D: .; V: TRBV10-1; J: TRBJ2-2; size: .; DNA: TGCGCCAGCAGTGTGCCCGCCGGGGAGCTGTTTTTT; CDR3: CASSVPAGELFF
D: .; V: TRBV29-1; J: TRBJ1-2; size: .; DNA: TGCAGCGTTGAACGGGGGGATGGCTACACCTTC; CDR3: CSVERGDGYTF
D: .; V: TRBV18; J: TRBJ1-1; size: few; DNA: TGTGCCAGCTCATCCGACAAGAACACTGAAGCTTTCTTT; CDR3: CASSSDKNTEAFF
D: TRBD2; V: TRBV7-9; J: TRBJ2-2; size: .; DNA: TGTGCCAGCAGCCGGACTAGCGGGAGCCCCACCGGGGAGCTGTTTTTT; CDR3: CASSRTSGSPTGELFF
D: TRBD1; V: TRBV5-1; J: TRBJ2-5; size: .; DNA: TGCGCCAGCAGCCCCGGACAGGTAGGCACCCAGTACTTC; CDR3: CASSPGQVGTQYF
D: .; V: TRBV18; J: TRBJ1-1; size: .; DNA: TGTGCCAGCTCACCACAACCAGGATCGTCGGCTGAAGCTTTCTTT; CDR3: CASSPQPGSSAEAFF
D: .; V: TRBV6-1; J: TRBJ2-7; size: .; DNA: TGTGCCAGCTTCCGGGTGTACTACGAGCAGTACTTC; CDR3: CASFRVYYEQYF
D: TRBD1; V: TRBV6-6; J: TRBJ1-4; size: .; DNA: TGTGCCAGCTCATCGGGACAGGAGGGTGAAAAACTGTTTTTT; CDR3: CASSSGQEGEKLFF
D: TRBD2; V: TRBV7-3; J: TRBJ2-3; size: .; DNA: TGTGCCAGCAGCGCGGGACTAGCGGGAGGTTATACGCAGTATTTT; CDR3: CASSAGLAGGYTQYF
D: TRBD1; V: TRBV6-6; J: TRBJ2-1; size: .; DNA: TGTGCCACCCTGCCAGGGGGCAGGTACAATGAGCAGTTCTTC; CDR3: CATLPGGRYNEQFF
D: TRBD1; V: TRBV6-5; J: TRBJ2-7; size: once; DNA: TGTGCCAGCAGGGGACAGTACTACGAGCAGTACTTC; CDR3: CASRGQYYEQYF
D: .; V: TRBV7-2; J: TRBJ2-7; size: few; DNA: TGTGCCAGCAGTTATTCTACCAGGGGGGCAATTTACGAGCAGTACTTC; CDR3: CASSYSTRGAIYEQYF
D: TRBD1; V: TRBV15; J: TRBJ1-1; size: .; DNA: TGTGCCACCAGCTTGCGACTTCCACTTGGACAGGCGAACACTGAAGCTTTCTTT; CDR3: CATSLRLPLGQANTEAFF
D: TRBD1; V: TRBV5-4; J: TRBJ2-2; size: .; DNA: TGTGCCAGCAGCTTGGCTGGACAGGGGGGAACCGGGGAGCTGTTTTTT; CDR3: CASSLAGQGGTGELFF
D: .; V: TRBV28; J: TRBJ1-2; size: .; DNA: TGTGCCAGCAGTCCCCCGCAGGGGCAGGCGTATGGCTACACCTTC; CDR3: CASSPPQGQAYGYTF
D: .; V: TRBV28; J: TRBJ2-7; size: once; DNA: TGTGCCAGCAGTGAACAGGTCCGGCGCATCAACGAGCAGTACTTC; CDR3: CASSEQVRRINEQYF
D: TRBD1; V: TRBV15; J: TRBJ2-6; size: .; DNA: TGTGCCACCCGGACAGGGCCCAACTCTGGGGCCAACGTCCTGACTTTC; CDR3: CATRTGPNSGANVLTF
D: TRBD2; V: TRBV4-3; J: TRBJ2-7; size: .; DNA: TGCGCCAGCAGCCAAGAATTGGCGGGAGGTCGGGCCTACGAGCAGTACTTC; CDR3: CASSQELAGGRAYEQYF
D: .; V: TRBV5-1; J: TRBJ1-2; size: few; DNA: TGCGCCAGCAGCTTGGCCCCTTCGATGGGCTATGGCTACACCTTC; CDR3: CASSLAPSMGYGYTF
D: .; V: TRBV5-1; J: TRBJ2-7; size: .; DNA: TGCGCCAGCAGCTTGGGGCAGGCCGGACCCTCCTACGAGCAGTACTTC; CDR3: CASSLGQAGPSYEQYF
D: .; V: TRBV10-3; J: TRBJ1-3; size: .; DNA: TGTGCCATGGCGGGCGGGGAACTCTTAAGCTCTGGAAACACCATATATTTT; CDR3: CAMAGGELLSSGNTIYF
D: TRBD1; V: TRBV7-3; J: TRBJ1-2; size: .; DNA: TGTGCCAGCAGCTTAACCGCCGGGACAGAAGCTGGCTACACCTTC; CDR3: CASSLTAGTEAGYTF
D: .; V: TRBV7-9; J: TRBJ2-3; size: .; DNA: TGTGCCAGCAGCTTAGCAGGGAACCCCACAGATACGCAGTATTTT; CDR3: CASSLAGNPTDTQYF
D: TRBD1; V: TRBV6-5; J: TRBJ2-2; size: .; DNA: TGTGCCAGCAGTTATCTCACAGGGGGCTCCGGGGAGCTGTTTTTT; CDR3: CASSYLTGGSGELFF
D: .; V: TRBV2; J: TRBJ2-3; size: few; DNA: TGTGCCAGCAGTCGGATACAGGGTGCGCTTGAGGGAGATACGCAGTATTTT; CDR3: CASSRIQGALEGDTQYF
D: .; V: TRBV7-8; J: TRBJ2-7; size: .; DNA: TGTGCCAGCAGCTTATCCCGTCCCTCCTACGAGCAGTACTTC; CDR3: CASSLSRPSYEQYF
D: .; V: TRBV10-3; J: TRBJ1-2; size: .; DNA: TGTGCCATCAGTGAGGCCAGCCGGAGTATACCAGGGAGCTACACCTTC; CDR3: CAISEASRSIPGSYTF
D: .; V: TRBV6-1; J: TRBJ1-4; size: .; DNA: TGTGCCAGCAGTGCCAGGACCGTTGCTAATGAAAAACTGTTTTTT; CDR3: CASSARTVANEKLFF
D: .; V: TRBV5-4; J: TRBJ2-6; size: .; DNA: TGTGCCAGCAGCCCCAAATTAGGGGTGACTGGGGCCAACGTCCTGACTTTC; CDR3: CASSPKLGVTGANVLTF
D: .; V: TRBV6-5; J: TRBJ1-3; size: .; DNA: TGTGCCAGCAGTAGAAGGGGCTCTGGAAACACCATATATTTT; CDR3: CASSRRGSGNTIYF
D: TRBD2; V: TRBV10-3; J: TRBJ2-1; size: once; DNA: TGTGCCATCCGGACTAGCGGCAATGAGCAGTTCTTC; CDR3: CAIRTSGNEQFF
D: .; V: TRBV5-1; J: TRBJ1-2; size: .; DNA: TGCGCCAGCAGCTTGTCCTCGGATCTCTCGACCCAAAGTGGCTACACCTTC; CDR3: CASSLSSDLSTQSGYTF
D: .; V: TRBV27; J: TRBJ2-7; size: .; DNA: TGTGCCAGCAGTCCACGGGGACGGGACTACGAGCAGTACTTC; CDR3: CASSPRGRDYEQYF
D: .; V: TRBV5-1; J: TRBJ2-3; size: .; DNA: TGCGCCAGCAGCTTGAGCAGCTCCACAGATACGCAGTATTTT; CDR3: CASSLSSSTDTQYF
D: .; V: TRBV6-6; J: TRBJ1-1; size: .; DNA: TGTGCCAGCAGCCCCCGGGGGACCGTCTCCACTGAAGCTTTCTTT; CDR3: CASSPRGTVSTEAFF
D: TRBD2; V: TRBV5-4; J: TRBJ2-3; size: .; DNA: TGTGCCAGCAGCTTTCCCGGGACTAGCGAAGCAGATACGCAGTATTTT; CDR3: CASSFPGTSEADTQYF
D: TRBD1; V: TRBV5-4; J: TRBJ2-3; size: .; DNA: TGTGCCAGCAGCCCACAATACAGGGGGTCCACAGATACGCAGTATTTT; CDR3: CASSPQYRGSTDTQYF
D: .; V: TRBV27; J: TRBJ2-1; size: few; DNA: TGTGCCAGCAGTTTATCTTTTTACAATGAGCAGTTCTTC; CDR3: CASSLSFYNEQFF
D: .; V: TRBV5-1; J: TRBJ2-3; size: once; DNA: TGCGCCAGCAGCAGACCGACAGCCCGAACTAGCACAGATACGCAGTATTTT; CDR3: CASSRPTARTSTDTQYF
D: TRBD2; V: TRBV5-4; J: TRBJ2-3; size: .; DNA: TGTGCCAGCAGTTTTAGCGGGAGGGCCCCAGATACGCAGTATTTT; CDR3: CASSFSGRAPDTQYF
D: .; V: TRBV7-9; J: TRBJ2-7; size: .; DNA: TGTGCCAGCAGCCCCCTGGGCAGGGAGAACGAGCAGTACTTC; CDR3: CASSPLGRENEQYF
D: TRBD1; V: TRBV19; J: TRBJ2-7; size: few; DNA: TGTGCCAGTAGTATGCAGGGGGCCTCCTACGAGCAGTACTTC; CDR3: CASSMQGASYEQYF
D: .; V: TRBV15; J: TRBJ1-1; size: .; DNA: TGTGCCACCGCCTTCGGACAGTACACTGAAGCTTTCTTT; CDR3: CATAFGQYTEAFF
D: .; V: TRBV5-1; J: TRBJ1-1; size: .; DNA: TGCGCCAGCAGCTACCGACAGAATTCCTTGAACACTGAAGCTTTCTTT; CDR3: CASSYRQNSLNTEAFF
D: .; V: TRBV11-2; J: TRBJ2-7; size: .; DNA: TGTGCCAGCAGCTTAGTACAGGGTGGGCAGTACTTC; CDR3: CASSLVQGGQYF
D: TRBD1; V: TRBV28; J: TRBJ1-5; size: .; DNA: TGTGCCAGCAGTTTGAACAGGGGACAGCCCCAGCATTTT; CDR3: CASSLNRGQPQHF
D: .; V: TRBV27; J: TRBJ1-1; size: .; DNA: TGTGCCAGCAGCTCCTCGTATACGAACACTGAAGCTTTCTTT; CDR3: CASSSSYTNTEAFF
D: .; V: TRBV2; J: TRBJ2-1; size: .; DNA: TGTGCCAGCAGTGTTACAAGTACAGGGTACAATGAGCAGTTCTTC; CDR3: CASSVTSTGYNEQFF
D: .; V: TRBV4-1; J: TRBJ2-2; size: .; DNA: TGCGCCAGCAGCCGGGACCCTTCGGACACCGGGGAGCTGTTTTTT; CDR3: CASSRDPSDTGELFF
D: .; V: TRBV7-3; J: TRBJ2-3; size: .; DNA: TGTGCCAGCAGCTTAACGTCCAGCACAGATACGCAGTATTTT; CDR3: CASSLTSSTDTQYF